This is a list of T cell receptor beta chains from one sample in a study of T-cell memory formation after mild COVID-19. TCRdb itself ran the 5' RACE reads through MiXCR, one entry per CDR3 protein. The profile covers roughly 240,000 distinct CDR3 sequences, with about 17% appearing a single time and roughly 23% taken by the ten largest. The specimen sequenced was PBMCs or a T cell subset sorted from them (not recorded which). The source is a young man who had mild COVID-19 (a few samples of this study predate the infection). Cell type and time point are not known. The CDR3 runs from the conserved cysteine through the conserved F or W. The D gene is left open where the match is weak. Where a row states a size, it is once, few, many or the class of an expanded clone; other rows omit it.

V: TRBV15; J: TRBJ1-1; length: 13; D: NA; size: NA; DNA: TGTGCCACCAGCATGGGGGTCGGCACTGAAGCTTTCTTT; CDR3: CATSMGVGTEAFF
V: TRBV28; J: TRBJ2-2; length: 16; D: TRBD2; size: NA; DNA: TGTGCCAGCAGGTTACCCCCTCAGCGGGGTATCGGGGAGCTGTTTTTT; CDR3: CASRLPPQRGIGELFF
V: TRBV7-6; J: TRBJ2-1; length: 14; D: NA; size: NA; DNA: TGTGCCAGCAGCTTAACAGGACAGTACAATGAGCAGTTCTTC; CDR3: CASSLTGQYNEQFF
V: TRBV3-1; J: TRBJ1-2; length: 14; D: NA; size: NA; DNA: TGTGCCAGCAGCCCCGTCTCGGCGAACTATGGCTACACCTTC; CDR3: CASSPVSANYGYTF
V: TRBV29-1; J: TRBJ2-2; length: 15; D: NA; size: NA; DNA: TGCAGCGTTGAATTGGCTTGGGGGCACGGCGGGGAGCTGTTTTTT; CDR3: CSVELAWGHGGELFF
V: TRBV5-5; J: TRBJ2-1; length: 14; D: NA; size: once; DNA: TGTGCCAGCAGCTTTTGGGCTGCCTACAATGAGCAGTTCTTC; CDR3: CASSFWAAYNEQFF
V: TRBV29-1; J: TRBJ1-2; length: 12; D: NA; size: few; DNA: TGCAGCGTTCCCAGACAGCCCAGAGGCTACACCTTC; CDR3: CSVPRQPRGYTF
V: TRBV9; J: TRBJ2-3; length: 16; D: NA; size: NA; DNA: TGTGCCAGCAGCGTAGTCCCCCGGGGCCCTGGGGATACGCAGTATTTT; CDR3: CASSVVPRGPGDTQYF
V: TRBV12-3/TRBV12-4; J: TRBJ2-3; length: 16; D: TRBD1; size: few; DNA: TGTGCCAGCACCCTGATGGCACAGGGGGCGTGGGATACGCAGTATTTT; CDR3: CASTLMAQGAWDTQYF
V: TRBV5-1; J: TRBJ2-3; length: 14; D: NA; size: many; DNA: TGCGCCACCTCTAAGGGGGACAACACAGATACGCAGTATTTT; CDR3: CATSKGDNTDTQYF